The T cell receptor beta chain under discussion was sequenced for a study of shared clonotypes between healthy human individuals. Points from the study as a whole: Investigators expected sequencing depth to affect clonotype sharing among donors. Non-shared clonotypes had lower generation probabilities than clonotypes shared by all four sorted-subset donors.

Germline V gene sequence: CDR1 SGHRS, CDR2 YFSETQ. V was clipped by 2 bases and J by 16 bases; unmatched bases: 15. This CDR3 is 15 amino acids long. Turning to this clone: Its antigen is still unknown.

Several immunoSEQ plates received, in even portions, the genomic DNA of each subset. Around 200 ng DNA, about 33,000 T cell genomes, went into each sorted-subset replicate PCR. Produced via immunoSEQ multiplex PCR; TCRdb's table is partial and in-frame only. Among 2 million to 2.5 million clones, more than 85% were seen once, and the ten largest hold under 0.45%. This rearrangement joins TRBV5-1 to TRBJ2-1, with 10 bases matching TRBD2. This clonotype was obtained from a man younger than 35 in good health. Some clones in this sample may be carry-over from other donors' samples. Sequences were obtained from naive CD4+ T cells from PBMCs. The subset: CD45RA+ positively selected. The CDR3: CASSLAGGPSSVVFF. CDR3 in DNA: TGCGCCAGCAGCTTAGCGGGAGGGCCTTCTTCGGTGGTCTTCTTC.